This entry lists 2 T cell receptor beta chains sequenced from one sample in a study of cytomegalovirus exposure and HLA in healthy donors. PCR involved 60 Vbeta and 13 Jbeta primers. TCRdb's copy holds only in-frame clones and misses some; the assay was immunoSEQ multiplex PCR. The table has 150,000 or so clones, 73% seen once. The sequenced material came from PBMCs. All receptors derive from a young woman in good health and CMV-seronegative.

The chain carries TRBV4-1 and TRBJ2-2, with TRBD2 matching over 12 bases. The CDR3 is made up of 19 amino acids. Germline CDR1 and CDR2: MGHRA and YSYEKL. Trimming cost V 0 bases and J 8 bases; bases outside gene matches: 13. The CDR3 loop is CASSQDPTGLAGLLGELFF. For the CDR3, the DNA is TGCGCCAGCAGCCAAGATCCGACCGGACTAGCGGGACTGCTAGGGGAGCTGTTTTTT.

This clone was seen a few times. This chain joins TRBV18 and TRBJ1-1; TRBD1 agrees at 9 bases. Trimming at V came to 6 bases and at J to 6 bases, leaving 8 bases not matched to a gene. CDR1 and CDR2 from the germline V gene are KGHSH and LQKENI. CDR3 length equals 14 residues. Written as DNA, the CDR3 is TGTGCCAGCTCCCAACAGGGGGCCGAGTCTGAAGCTTTCTTT. Its translation is CASSQQGAESEAFF.